The 5 T cell receptor beta chains given below trace back to one sample, sequenced in a study of blood T cell repertoires in COVID-19. Sequencing was performed with immunoSEQ multiplex PCR; in TCRdb, only in-frame clones are kept and a portion is missing. The sample includes about 47,000 clones, roughly 91% of them seen just once. The specimen sequenced was peripheral blood. All receptors come from a man aged 80 or over with active or convalescent COVID-19.

The chain uses TRBV7-2 and TRBJ1-1; a weak D match, TRBD1 (5 bases). CDR1 is SGHTA, CDR2 FQGNSA, per germline. The CDR3 loop spans 17 amino acids. V shed 2 bases and J shed 3 bases, with 19 bases lying between them. CDR3 in DNA: TGTGCCAGCAGCTTACGACGGTCAGGGAAAGGGGACACTGAAGCTTTCTTT. Translating gives CASSLRRSGKGDTEAFF.

The chain recombines TRBV3-1 (or the pseudogene TRBV3-2) with TRBJ1-2; unclear D gene. Looked up from germline, CDR1 is LGHDT and CDR2 is YNNKEL (reference sequence). The CDR3 totals 12 residues. V was clipped by 5 bases and J by 2 bases, with 6 bases between them. The CDR3 here is CASSLSNYGYTF. In DNA, the CDR3 is TGTGCCAGCAGCTTGTCAAACTATGGCTACACCTTC.

The chain carries TRBV4-2 and TRBJ2-7, with 10 bases fitting TRBD1. Germline loops: CDR1 LGHNA, CDR2 YNFKEQ. The CDR3 sequence is 15 residues long. V was pared by 4 bases and J by 6 bases, with 9 bases of the junction left unmatched. CDR3 DNA sequence: TGTGCCAGCAGCCCCACGGGACAGGGGTCCGGCGAGCAGTACTTC. Encoded protein: CASSPTGQGSGEQYF.

The chain uses TRBV5-6 and TRBJ2-3; a possible D gene is TRBD1 (5 bases). Germline CDR1 and CDR2: SGHDT and YYEEEE. CDR3 length equals 14 residues. Trimming cost V 0 bases and J 3 bases, with 8 bases left between them. For the CDR3, the DNA is TGTGCCAGCAGCTTGGGACAGATTACAGATACGCAGTATTTT. It encodes CASSLGQITDTQYF.

The J gene is TRBJ2-1, the V gene TRBV3-1 (or the pseudogene TRBV3-2); D may be TRBD2 (5 bases). From germline, CDR1 is LGHDT and CDR2 YNNKEL (reference sequence). V was shortened by 7 bases and J by 8 bases, with 27 bases between the two germline ends. CDR3 length: 17 amino acids. CDR3 DNA sequence: TGTGCCAGCATACCCAAGCCGGGAACAACTTCGATCGATGAGCAGTTCTTC. It encodes CASIPKPGTTSIDEQFF.